The next 17 T cell receptor beta chains were all read from a single sample in a study of T cell repertoires in cytomegalovirus infection. TCRdb ran MiXCR on the reads and lists one entry per CDR3 protein. The sample holds fewer than 200,000 distinct CDR3 sequences, approximately 9.6% seen once. The sequenced sample consisted of PBMCs. Receptors were obtained from a human donor in good health (CMV status not recorded). Some clones in this sample may be carry-over from other donors' samples.

This clonotype was observed at least ten times. The chain uses TRBV7-2 and TRBJ2-4; tentatively, D is TRBD1 (6 bases). Trimming pared 5 bases from V and 4 bases from J, leaving 15 bases between. Germline-derived CDR1 and CDR2 are SGHTA and FQGNSA. There are 15 residues in the CDR3. CDR3 coding DNA: TGTGCCAGCAGCCCCCCCCAGGGGCTAAAAAACATTCAGTACTTC. Translation gives CASSPPQGLKNIQYF.

This clonotype showed up just a few times. J is TRBJ2-7 and V is TRBV11-2; D is unresolved. CDR1 SGHAT and CDR2 FQNNGV come from the germline V gene. Trimming left V 2 bases short and J 3 bases short, with 8 bases between. The CDR3 is 13 amino acids. The CDR3 spells CASSLTRNYEQYF. The CDR3 DNA reads as TGTGCCAGCAGCTTAACCAGAAACTACGAGCAGTACTTC.

The chain couples TRBV18 to TRBJ1-2; tentatively, D is TRBD1 (5 bases). Trimming cost V 5 bases and J 6 bases, with 16 bases left between them. The germline V gene encodes CDR1 KGHSH and CDR2 LQKENI. The CDR3 has 14 amino acids. CDR3 loop: CASSTDWGGNGYTF. The DNA for the CDR3 is TGTGCCAGCTCAACGGATTGGGGGGGTAATGGCTACACCTTC.

In its sample, this clonotype was seen many times. The chain recombines TRBV28 with TRBJ2-7, with a weak D call TRBD1 (6 bases). Germline CDR1 reads MDHEN; CDR2 reads SYDVKM. The CDR3 has 14 residues. The V and J ends lost 5 bases and 6 bases respectively, with 17 bases between them. DNA of the CDR3: TGTGCCAGCAGTGTGGACAGAGTAGGAGTCGAGCAGTACTTC. Protein sequence: CASSVDRVGVEQYF. The variable domain in full, completed from reference TRBV28 and TRBJ2-7, reads DVKVTQSSRYLVKRTGEKVFLECVQDMDHENMFWYRQDPGLGLRLIYFSYDVKMKEKGDIPEGYSVSREKKERFSLILESASTNQTSMYLCASSVDRVGVEQYFGPGTRLTVT.

The J gene is TRBJ2-7, the V gene TRBV20-1; 10 nucleotides align to TRBD2. With 6 bases clipped from V and 3 bases from J, the junction kept 11 bases outside the gene matches. The CDR3 totals 15 residues. Germline CDR1 and CDR2: DFQATT and SNEGSKA (reference sequence). The chain's CDR3 is CSAPSEREGSYEQYF. CDR3 bases: TGCAGTGCCCCTTCCGAGCGGGAGGGGAGCTACGAGCAGTACTTC.

This clonotype has ten or more counts. This sequence joins TRBV7-9 and TRBJ1-1; possible D gene TRBD1, 5 bases. Germline V gene lookup returns CDR1 SEHNR and CDR2 FQNEAQ (reference sequence). The ends were cut back, 4 bases at V and 7 bases at J, with 7 bases in the middle. This CDR3 spans 11 amino acids. DNA for the CDR3: TGTGCCAGCAGCTACGACAGTGAAGCTTTCTTT. Amino acids: CASSYDSEAFF.

This clonotype was detected ten times or more. The V and J genes are TRBV6-2 or TRBV6-3 and TRBJ2-7; D not resolved. V was trimmed by 5 bases and J by 2 bases, leaving 4 bases between them. Germline V CDR1 and CDR2: MNHEY, SVGEGT. The CDR3 is made up of 11 amino acids. CDR3 bases: TGTGCCAGCAGTGACCCCTACGAGCAGTACTTC. Translated, it gives CASSDPYEQYF.

This clonotype was found a few times. The chain couples TRBV29-1 to TRBJ2-1; 12 positions agree with TRBD2. Germline CDR1 reads SQVTM; CDR2 reads ANQGSEA. CDR3 length equals 18 residues. V lost 3 bases to trimming and J lost 0 bases; unmatched junction nucleotides: 9. CDR3 loop: CSVDRLAGGKSSYNEQFF. Here the CDR3 DNA reads TGCAGCGTTGATCGGCTAGCGGGGGGGAAGAGCTCCTACAATGAGCAGTTCTTC.

The genes are TRBV5-4 and TRBJ2-3, with D maybe TRBD2 (7 bases). The CDR3 is made up of 17 amino acids. In germline, CDR1 is SGHNT, CDR2 YYREEE (reference sequence). Trimming removed 0 bases at V and 3 bases at J, with 17 bases between. For the CDR3, the DNA is TGTGCCAGCAGCTTGGCGGTCGGGGGGCGACGGACAGATACGCAGTATTTT. Translated: CASSLAVGGRRTDTQYF.

V gene TRBV19 combines with J gene TRBJ2-3, with 7 bases matching TRBD2. With 5 bases clipped from V and 4 bases from J, the junction kept 6 bases outside the gene matches. The germline V gene encodes CDR1 LNHDA and CDR2 SQIVND (reference sequence). The CDR3 covers 14 residues. CDR3 in DNA: TGTGCCAGTAGTTTAAGCGGGAACGCAGATACGCAGTATTTT. It encodes CASSLSGNADTQYF.

This clonotype has only a few counts. The chain uses TRBV7-2 and TRBJ2-3; D may correspond to TRBD1 or TRBD2 (5 bases each). Trimming removed 1 base at V and 4 bases at J, with 12 bases between. Per germline, CDR1 SGHTA and CDR2 FQGNSA. The CDR3 consists of 15 residues. The CDR3 DNA is TGTGCCAGCAGCTTAGGGGCAGGGAGTGCAGATACGCAGTATTTT. Its protein is CASSLGAGSADTQYF. Full variable domain (missing parts from reference TRBV7-2 and TRBJ2-3): GAGVSQSPSNKVTEKGKDVELRCDPISGHTALYWYRQSLGQGLEFLIYFQGNSAPDKSGLPSDRFSAERTGGSVSTLTIQRTQQEDSAVYLCASSLGAGSADTQYFGPGTRLTVL.

With regard to this clonotype: A much bigger clone sits one base away, suggesting this may be a read error. V and J are TRBV19 and TRBJ2-3; tentatively, D is TRBD1 (6 bases). The CDR3 spans 16 residues. V gave up 6 bases and J gave up 2 bases, with 18 bases separating them. Germline V lookup: CDR1 LNHDA, CDR2 SQIVND (reference sequence). The CDR3 bases are TGTGCCAGTAGACCTACCGTACAGGGAACCACAGATACGCAGTATTTT. Protein: CASRPTVQGTTDTQYF.

This clonotype was counted a few times. The J gene is TRBJ1-1, the V gene TRBV6-6, with 11 bases that match TRBD1. The CDR3 contains 15 residues. V shed 8 bases, J shed 3 bases, and the junction held 8 bases outside the gene matches. Germline CDR1 and CDR2: MNHNY and SVGAGI (reference sequence). DNA for the CDR3: TGTGCCAGCCCCCGGACAGGGGGCCCGGACACTGAAGCTTTCTTT. This sequence encodes CASPRTGGPDTEAFF.

This clonotype has more than one count but fewer than ten. This rearrangement joins TRBV29-1 to TRBJ2-5; D may be TRBD1 (5 bases). CDR1 is SQVTM and CDR2 is ANQGSEA in the germline V gene. Trimming left V 4 bases short and J 7 bases short, with 19 bases between. This CDR3 has 14 amino acids. The CDR3 loop is CSVAVGALFGTQYF. The CDR3 DNA follows: TGCAGCGTTGCAGTAGGGGCGTTATTCGGGACCCAGTACTTC.

This clonotype was counted at least ten times. The chain couples TRBV7-9 to TRBJ2-5; either TRBD1 or TRBD2 may fit D (5 bases each). V gave up 3 bases and J gave up 2 bases, with 16 bases separating them. This CDR3 has 16 amino acids. Germline V CDR1 and CDR2: SEHNR, FQNEAQ (reference sequence). Here the CDR3 reads CASSLAQAGAQETQYF. DNA for the CDR3: TGTGCCAGCAGCTTGGCGCAGGCCGGGGCTCAAGAGACCCAGTACTTC.

On this clonotype itself: A junction boundary mismatches the germline segment, possibly from a read error. The V and J genes are TRBV12-3 or TRBV12-4 and TRBJ1-1; 10 bases agree with TRBD1. The CDR3 is 15 amino acids. The CDR3 DNA reads as TGTGCCAGCAGTTCGGGCCTGGGACAGGGGTCTGAAGATTTCTTT. Translation gives CASSSGLGQGSEDFF.

This clonotype was seen more than once but under ten times. The chain couples TRBV5-1 to TRBJ2-3, with 7 bases that match TRBD2. In germline, CDR1 is SGHRS, CDR2 YFSETQ. With 2 bases clipped from V and 2 bases from J, the junction kept 2 bases outside the gene matches. CDR3 length equals 14 residues. CDR3 bases: TGCGCCAGCAGCTTAGCGGGGCACACAGATACGCAGTATTTT. It codes for CASSLAGHTDTQYF.